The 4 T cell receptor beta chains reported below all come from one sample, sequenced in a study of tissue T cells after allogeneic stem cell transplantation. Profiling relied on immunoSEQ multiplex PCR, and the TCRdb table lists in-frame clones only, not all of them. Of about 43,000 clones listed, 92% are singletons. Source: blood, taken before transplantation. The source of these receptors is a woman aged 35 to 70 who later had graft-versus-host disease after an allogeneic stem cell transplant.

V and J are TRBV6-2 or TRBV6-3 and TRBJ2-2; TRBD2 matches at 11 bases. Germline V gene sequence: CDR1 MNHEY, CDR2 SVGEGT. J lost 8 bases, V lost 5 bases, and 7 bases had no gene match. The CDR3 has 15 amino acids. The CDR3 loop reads CASSGTSGSSGELFF. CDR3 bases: TGTGCCAGCAGTGGGACTAGCGGATCTTCGGGGGAGCTGTTTTTT.

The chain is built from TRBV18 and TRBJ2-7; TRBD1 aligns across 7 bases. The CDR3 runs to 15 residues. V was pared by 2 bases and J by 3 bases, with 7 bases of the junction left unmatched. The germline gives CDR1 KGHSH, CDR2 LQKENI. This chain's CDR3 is CASSPNPGTDYEQYF. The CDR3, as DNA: TGTGCCAGCTCACCAAATCCCGGGACAGACTACGAGCAGTACTTC.

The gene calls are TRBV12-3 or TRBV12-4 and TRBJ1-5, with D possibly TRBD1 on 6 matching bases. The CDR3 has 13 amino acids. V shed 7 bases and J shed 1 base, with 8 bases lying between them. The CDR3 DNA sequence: TGTGCCAGCAACACAGGGAGCAATCAGCCCCAGCATTTT. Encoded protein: CASNTGSNQPQHF.

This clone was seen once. CDR3 coding DNA: TGTGCCAGCAGCTTCCGTTCGGCTAATGAAAAACTGTTTTTT. It specifies CASSFRSANEKLFF. The gene calls are TRBV5-4 and TRBJ1-4, with D unclear. Per the germline V gene, CDR1 is SGHNT and CDR2 is YYREEE (reference sequence). This CDR3 has 14 amino acids. Deletions cut 2 bases from V and 3 bases from J, with 8 bases between. The whole variable domain, filled in from reference TRBV5-4 and TRBJ1-4, reads ETGVTQSPTHLIKTRGQQVTLRCSSQSGHNTVSWYQQALGQGPQFIFQYYREEENGRGNFPPRFSGLQFPNYSSELNVNALELDDSALYLCASSFRSANEKLFFGSGTQLSVL.